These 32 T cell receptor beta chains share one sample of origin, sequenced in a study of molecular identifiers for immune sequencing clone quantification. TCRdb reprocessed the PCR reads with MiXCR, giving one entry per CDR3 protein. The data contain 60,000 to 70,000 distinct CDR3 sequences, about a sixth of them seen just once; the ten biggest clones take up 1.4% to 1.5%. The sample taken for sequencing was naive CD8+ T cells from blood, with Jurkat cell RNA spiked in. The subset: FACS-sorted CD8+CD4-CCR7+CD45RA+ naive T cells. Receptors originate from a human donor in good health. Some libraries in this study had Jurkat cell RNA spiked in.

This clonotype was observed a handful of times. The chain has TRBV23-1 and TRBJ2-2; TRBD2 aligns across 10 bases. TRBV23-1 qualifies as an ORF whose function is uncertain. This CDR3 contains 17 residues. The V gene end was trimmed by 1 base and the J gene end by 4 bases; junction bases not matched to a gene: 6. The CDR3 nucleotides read TGCGCCAGCAGTCAATGTGAGCGGGAGGGCCCCACCGGGGAGCTGTTTTTT. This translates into CASSQCEREGPTGELFF.

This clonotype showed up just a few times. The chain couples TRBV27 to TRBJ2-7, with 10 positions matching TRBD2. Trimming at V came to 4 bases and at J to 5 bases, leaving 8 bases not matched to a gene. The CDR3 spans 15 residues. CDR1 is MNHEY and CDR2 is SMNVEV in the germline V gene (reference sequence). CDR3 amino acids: CASSSLAGVIHEQYF. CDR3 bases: TGTGCCAGCAGTTCCCTAGCGGGAGTTATCCACGAGCAGTACTTC.

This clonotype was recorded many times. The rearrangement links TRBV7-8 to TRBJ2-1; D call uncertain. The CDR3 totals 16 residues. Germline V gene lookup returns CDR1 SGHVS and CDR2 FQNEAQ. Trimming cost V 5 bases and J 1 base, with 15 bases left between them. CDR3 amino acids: CASSLTTPISYNEQFF. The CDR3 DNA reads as TGTGCCAGCAGCCTCACAACACCGATTTCCTACAATGAGCAGTTCTTC.

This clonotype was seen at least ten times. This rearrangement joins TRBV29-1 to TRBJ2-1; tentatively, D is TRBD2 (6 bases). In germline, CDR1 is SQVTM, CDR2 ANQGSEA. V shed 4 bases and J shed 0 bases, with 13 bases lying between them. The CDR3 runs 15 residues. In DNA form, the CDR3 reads TGCAGCGTTGGCCTAGCGAGAATCTCCTACAATGAGCAGTTCTTC. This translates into CSVGLARISYNEQFF.

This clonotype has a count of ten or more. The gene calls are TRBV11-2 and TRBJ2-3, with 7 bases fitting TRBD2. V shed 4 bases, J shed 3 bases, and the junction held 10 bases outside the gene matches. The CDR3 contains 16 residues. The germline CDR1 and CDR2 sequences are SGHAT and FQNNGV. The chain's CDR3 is CASSYRGRAWTDTQYF. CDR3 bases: TGTGCCAGCAGCTACCGAGGGAGGGCCTGGACAGATACGCAGTATTTT. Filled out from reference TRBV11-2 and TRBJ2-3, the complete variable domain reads EAGVAQSPRYKIIEKRQSVAFWCNPISGHATLYWYQQILGQGPKLLIQFQNNGVVDDSQLPKDRFSAERLKGVDSTLKIQPAKLEDSAVYLCASSYRGRAWTDTQYFGPGTRLTVL.

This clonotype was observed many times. DNA for the CDR3: TGCAGTGCGGCAGTGGAGGAGGAGACCCAGTACTTC. As protein: CSAAVEEETQYF. The rearrangement links TRBV20-1 to TRBJ2-5, with D maybe TRBD2 (5 bases). The germline V gene has CDR1 DFQATT and CDR2 SNEGSKA (reference sequence). The V gene lost 6 bases and the J gene lost 5 bases, with 13 bases spanning the gap. The CDR3 totals 12 residues.

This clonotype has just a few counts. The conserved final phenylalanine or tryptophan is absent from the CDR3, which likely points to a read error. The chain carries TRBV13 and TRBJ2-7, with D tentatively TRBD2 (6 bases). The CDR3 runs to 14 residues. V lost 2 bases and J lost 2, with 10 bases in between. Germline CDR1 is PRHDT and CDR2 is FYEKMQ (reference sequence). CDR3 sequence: CASSLYSGTYEQYL. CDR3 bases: TGTGCCAGCAGCTTATATAGCGGCACCTACGAGCAGTACCTC.

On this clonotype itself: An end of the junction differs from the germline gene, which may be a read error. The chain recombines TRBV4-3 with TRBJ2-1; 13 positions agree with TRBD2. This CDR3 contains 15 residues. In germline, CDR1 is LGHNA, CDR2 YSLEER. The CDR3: CASSQGLAGGNEQSF. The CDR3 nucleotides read TGCGCCAGCAGCCAAGGACTAGCGGGAGGCAATGAGCAGTCCTTC.

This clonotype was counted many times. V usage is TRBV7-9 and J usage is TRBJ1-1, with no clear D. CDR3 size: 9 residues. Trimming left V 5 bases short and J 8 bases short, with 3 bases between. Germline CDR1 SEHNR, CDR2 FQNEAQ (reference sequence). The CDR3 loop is CASSAEAFF. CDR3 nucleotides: TGTGCCAGCAGCGCCGAAGCTTTCTTT.

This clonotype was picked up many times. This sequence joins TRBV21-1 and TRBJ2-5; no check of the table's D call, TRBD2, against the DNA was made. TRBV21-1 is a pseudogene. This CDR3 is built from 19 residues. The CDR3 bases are TGTGCCAGCAGCATCTTCTTAAATACTAGCGGGAGACTTGGAGAGACCCAGTACTTC. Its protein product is CASSIFLNTSGRLGETQYF.

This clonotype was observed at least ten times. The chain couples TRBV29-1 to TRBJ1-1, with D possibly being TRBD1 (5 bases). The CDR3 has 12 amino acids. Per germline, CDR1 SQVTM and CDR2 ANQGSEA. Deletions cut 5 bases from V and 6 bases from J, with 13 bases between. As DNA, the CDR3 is TGCAGCGTTCTTTCTGGGGCCGCTGAAGCTTTCTTT. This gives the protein CSVLSGAAEAFF. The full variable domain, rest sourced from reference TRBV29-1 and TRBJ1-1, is SAVISQKPSRDICQRGTSLTIQCQVDSQVTMMFWYRQQPGQSLTLIATANQGSEATYESGFVIDKFPISRPNLTFSTLTVSNMSPEDSSIYLCSVLSGAAEAFFGQGTRLTVV.

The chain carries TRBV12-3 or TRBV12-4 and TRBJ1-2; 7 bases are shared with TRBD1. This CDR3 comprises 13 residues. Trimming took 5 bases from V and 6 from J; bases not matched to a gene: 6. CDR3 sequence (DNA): TGTGCCAGCAGTACTGGGACAGCTCATGGCTACACCTTC. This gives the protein CASSTGTAHGYTF.

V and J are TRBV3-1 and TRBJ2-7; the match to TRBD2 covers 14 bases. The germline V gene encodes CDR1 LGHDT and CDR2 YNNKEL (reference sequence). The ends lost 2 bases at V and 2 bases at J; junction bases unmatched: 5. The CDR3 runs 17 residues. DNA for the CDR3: TGTGCCAGCAGCCAACGGACTAGCGGGAGGTGGCCCTACGAGCAGTACTTC. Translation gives CASSQRTSGRWPYEQYF.

CDR3 loop: CASSLEGQGQSFNQPQHF. CDR3 in DNA: TGTGCCAGCAGCTTAGAGGGACAGGGACAGAGCTTCAATCAGCCCCAGCATTTT. The chain employs TRBV7-8 and TRBJ1-5, with TRBD1 matching 9 bases. The J segment lost 3 bases and the V segment lost 1 base, leaving 10 bases of the junction unmatched. Germline CDR1 SGHVS, CDR2 FQNEAQ. The CDR3 totals 18 residues.

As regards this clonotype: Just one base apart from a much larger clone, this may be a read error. The CDR3 DNA is TGCAGTGCTAGACTAGCGGGAGGGCTCGAGCAGTACTTC. Encoded protein: CSARLAGGLEQYF. The V gene is TRBV20-1, the J gene TRBJ2-7, with 12 bases fitting TRBD2. Germline V gene lookup returns CDR1 DFQATT and CDR2 SNEGSKA (reference sequence). Trimming cost V 2 bases and J 6 bases; bases outside gene matches: 2. The CDR3 is 13 residues long.

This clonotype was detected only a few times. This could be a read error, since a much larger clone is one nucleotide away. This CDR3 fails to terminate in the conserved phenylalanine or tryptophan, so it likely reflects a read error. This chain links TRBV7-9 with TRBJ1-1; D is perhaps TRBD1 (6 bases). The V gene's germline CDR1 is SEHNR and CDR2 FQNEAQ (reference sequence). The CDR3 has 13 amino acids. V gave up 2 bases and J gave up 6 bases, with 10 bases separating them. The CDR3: CASSLRRGPEAFC. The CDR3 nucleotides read TGTGCCAGCAGCTTAAGGCGGGGGCCTGAAGCTTTCTGT.

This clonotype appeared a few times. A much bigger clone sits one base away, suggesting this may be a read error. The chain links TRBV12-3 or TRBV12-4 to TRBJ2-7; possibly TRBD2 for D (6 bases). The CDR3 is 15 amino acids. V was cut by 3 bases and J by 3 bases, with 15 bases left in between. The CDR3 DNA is TGTGCCAGCAGTTTCGTCGAGGGAGGATTCTACGAGCAGTACTTC. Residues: CASSFVEGGFYEQYF.

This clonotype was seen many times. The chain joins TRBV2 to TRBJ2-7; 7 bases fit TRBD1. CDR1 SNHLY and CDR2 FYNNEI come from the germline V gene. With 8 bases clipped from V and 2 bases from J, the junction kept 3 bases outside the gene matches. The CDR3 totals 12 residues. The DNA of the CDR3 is TGTGCCAGCGGGCAGGGGGCCTACGAGCAGTACTTC. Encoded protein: CASGQGAYEQYF.

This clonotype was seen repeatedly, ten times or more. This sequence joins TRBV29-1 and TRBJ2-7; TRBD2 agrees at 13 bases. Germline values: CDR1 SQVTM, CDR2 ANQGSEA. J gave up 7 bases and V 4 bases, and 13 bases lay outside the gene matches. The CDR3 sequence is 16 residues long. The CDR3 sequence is CSVVSGLAGELGEQYF. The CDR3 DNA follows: TGCAGCGTTGTCTCCGGACTAGCGGGAGAGTTAGGAGAGCAGTACTTC.

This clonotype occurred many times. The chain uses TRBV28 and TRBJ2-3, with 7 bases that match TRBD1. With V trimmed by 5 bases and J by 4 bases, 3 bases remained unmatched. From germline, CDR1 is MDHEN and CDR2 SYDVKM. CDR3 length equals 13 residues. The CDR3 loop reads CASSLGQSDTQYF. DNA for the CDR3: TGTGCCAGCAGTCTGGGACAGTCAGATACGCAGTATTTT. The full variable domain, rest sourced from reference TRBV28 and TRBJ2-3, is DVKVTQSSRYLVKRTGEKVFLECVQDMDHENMFWYRQDPGLGLRLIYFSYDVKMKEKGDIPEGYSVSREKKERFSLILESASTNQTSMYLCASSLGQSDTQYFGPGTRLTVL.

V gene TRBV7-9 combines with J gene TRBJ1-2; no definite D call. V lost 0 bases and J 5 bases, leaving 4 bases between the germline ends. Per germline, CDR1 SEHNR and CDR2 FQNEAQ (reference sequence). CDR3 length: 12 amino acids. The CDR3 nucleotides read TGTGCCAGCAGCTTAGCAGGATATGGCTACACCTTC. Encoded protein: CASSLAGYGYTF.

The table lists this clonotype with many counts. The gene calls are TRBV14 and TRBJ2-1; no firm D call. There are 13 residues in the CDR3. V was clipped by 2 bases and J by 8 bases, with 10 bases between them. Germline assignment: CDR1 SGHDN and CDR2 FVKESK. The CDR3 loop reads CASSQTRRDEQFF. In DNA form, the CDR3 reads TGTGCCAGCAGCCAAACACGGCGAGATGAGCAGTTCTTC.

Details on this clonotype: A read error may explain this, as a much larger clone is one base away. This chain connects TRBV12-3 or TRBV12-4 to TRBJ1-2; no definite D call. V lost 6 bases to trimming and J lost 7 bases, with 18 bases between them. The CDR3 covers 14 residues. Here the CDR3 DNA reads TGTGCCAGCAGCCAAAAGCCTGGTCCATTTGGCTACACCTTC. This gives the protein CASSQKPGPFGYTF.

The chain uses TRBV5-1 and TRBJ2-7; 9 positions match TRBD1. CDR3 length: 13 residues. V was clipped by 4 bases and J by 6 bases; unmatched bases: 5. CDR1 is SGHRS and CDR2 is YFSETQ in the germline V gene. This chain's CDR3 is CASSGTGGGEQYF. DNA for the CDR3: TGCGCCAGCAGCGGTACAGGGGGCGGCGAGCAGTACTTC.

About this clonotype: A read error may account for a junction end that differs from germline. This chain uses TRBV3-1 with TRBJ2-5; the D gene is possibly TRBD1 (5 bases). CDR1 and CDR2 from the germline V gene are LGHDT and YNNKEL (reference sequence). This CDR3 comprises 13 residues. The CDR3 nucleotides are TGTGCCAGCAGCCGACCGTCACAGGAGACCCGGTACTTC. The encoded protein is CASSRPSQETRYF.

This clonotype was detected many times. The CDR3 protein is CSVSRGYGTGELFF. In nucleotides, the CDR3 is TGCAGCGTTAGTAGGGGGTACGGTACCGGGGAGCTGTTTTTT. The V and J genes are TRBV29-1 and TRBJ2-2; TRBD1 might be the D (6 bases). V was pared by 5 bases and J by 5 bases, with 15 bases between. The CDR3 has 14 residues. Germline V gene lookup returns CDR1 SQVTM and CDR2 ANQGSEA.

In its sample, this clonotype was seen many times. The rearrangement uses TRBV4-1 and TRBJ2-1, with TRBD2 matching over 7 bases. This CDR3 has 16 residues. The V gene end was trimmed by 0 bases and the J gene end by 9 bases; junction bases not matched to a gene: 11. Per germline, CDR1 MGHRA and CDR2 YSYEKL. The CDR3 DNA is TGCGCCAGCAGCCAAGATGGGGGGGAGGGCCTTAGTGAGCAGTTCTTC. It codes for CASSQDGGEGLSEQFF.

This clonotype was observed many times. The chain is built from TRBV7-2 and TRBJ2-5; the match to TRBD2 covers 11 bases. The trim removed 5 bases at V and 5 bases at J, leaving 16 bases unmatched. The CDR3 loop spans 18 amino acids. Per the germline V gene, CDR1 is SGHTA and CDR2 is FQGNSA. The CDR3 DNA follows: TGTGCCAGCAGCCCCACCTACGGGACTAGCGGCTCGTGGGAGACCCAGTACTTC. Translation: CASSPTYGTSGSWETQYF.

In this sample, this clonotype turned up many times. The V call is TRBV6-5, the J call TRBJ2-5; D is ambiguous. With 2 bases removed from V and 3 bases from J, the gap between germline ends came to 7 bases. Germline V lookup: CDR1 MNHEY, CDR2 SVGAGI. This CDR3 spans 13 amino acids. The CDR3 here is CASSYQSEETQYF. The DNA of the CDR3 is TGTGCCAGCAGTTACCAGTCAGAAGAGACCCAGTACTTC.

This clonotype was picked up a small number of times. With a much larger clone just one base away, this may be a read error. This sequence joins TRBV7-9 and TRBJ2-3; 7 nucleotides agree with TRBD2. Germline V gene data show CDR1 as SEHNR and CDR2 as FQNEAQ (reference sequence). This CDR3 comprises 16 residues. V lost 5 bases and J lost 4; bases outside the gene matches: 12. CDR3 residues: CASSQISAGNADTQYF. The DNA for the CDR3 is TGTGCCAGCAGCCAGATATCAGCGGGGAACGCAGATACGCAGTATTTT.

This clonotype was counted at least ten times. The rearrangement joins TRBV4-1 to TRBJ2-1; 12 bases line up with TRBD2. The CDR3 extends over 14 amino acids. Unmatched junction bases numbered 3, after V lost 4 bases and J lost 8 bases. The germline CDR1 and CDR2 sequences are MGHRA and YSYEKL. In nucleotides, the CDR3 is TGCGCCAGCAGCCCGACTAGCGGGAGAGATGAGCAGTTCTTC. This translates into CASSPTSGRDEQFF.

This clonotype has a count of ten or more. The CDR3 region has the DNA TGTGCCAGTAGTATCGGTACCTACGAGCAGTACTTC. It encodes CASSIGTYEQYF. V is TRBV19 and J is TRBJ2-7; D not resolved. The CDR3 is 12 residues long. Germline V gene data show CDR1 as LNHDA and CDR2 as SQIVND (reference sequence). The V end lost 3 bases, the J end lost 2 bases, and 5 bases lay between the germline ends.